The rows below give T cell receptor beta chains drawn from one sample of a study of blood T cell repertoires in COVID-19. The repertoire was sequenced with immunoSEQ multiplex PCR; TCRdb's copy has only in-frame clones and lacks some. Here the sample spans approximately 93,000 clones, around nine tenths being singletons. Sequencing used peripheral blood. These receptors were collected from a man aged 45 to 65 with COVID-19, enrolled during active disease. Both conserved end residues are part of each CDR3. The order of the fields is CDR3 length, V gene, D gene, clone size, J gene, CDR3 protein, CDR3 DNA. A D gene is named only where the DNA matches it firmly. The listing skips clone size in some rows; elsewhere it reads once, few, many or a size class.

>13|TRBV10-2|TRBD2|-|TRBJ2-1
CASSGLAGNEQFF
TGCGCCAGCAGTGGACTAGCGGGCAATGAGCAGTTCTTC
>16|TRBV7-8|-|-|TRBJ2-5
CASSPRPVAGQETQYF
TGTGCCAGCAGCCCGAGACCGGTGGCGGGGCAAGAGACCCAGTACTTC
>16|TRBV11-2|TRBD1|-|TRBJ2-5
CASSPTRQGYQETQYF
TGTGCCAGCAGCCCCACCCGACAGGGATATCAAGAGACCCAGTACTTC
>15|TRBV9|TRBD1|once|TRBJ2-1
CASSPRTGLGNEQFF
TGTGCCAGCAGCCCGCGGACAGGGCTTGGCAATGAGCAGTTCTTC
>17|TRBV10-3|-|-|TRBJ2-2
CAISDRPRIGKAGELFF
TGTGCCATCAGTGACCGGCCCCGCATCGGGAAGGCCGGGGAGCTGTTTTTT
>16|TRBV7-2|TRBD2|-|TRBJ2-1
CASSLAGLAVHNEQFF
TGTGCCAGCAGCTTAGCGGGACTAGCGGTTCACAATGAGCAGTTCTTC
>13|TRBV5-1|-|-|TRBJ1-2
CASSISGDYGYTF
TGCGCCAGCAGCATCTCAGGGGACTATGGCTACACCTTC
>13|TRBV9|TRBD1|-|TRBJ1-6
CASSAGQVDPLHF
TGTGCCAGCAGCGCGGGACAGGTTGATCCCCTCCACTTT
>13|TRBV5-1|-|-|TRBJ1-2
CASSLTANYGYTF
TGCGCCAGCAGCCTGACAGCTAACTATGGCTACACCTTC
>11|TRBV30|-|-|TRBJ2-7
CAWSVGDEQYF
TGTGCCTGGAGTGTAGGAGACGAGCAGTACTTC
>14|TRBV19|-|-|TRBJ1-1
CASSIAFGTGEAFF
TGTGCCAGTAGTATAGCTTTCGGAACGGGTGAAGCTTTCTTT
>15|TRBV6-5|TRBD1|-|TRBJ1-5
CASSKRDRGNQPQHF
TGTGCCAGCAGTAAAAGGGACAGAGGCAATCAGCCCCAGCATTTT
>13|TRBV4-3|-|-|TRBJ1-3
CASSQDRGDTIYF
TGCGCCAGCAGCCAAGACAGGGGTGACACCATATATTTT
>16|TRBV10-1|TRBD1|-|TRBJ1-1
CASWQGATGPNTEAFF
TGCGCCAGCTGGCAGGGGGCTACTGGTCCTAACACTGAAGCTTTCTTT
>10|TRBV10-1|-|-|TRBJ1-4
CASRTGKLFF
TGCGCCAGCAGAACAGGTAAACTGTTTTTT
>16|TRBV7-4|-|-|TRBJ1-3
CASSLLLESSGNTIYF
TGTGCCAGCAGCTTATTATTAGAGAGCTCTGGAAACACCATATATTTT